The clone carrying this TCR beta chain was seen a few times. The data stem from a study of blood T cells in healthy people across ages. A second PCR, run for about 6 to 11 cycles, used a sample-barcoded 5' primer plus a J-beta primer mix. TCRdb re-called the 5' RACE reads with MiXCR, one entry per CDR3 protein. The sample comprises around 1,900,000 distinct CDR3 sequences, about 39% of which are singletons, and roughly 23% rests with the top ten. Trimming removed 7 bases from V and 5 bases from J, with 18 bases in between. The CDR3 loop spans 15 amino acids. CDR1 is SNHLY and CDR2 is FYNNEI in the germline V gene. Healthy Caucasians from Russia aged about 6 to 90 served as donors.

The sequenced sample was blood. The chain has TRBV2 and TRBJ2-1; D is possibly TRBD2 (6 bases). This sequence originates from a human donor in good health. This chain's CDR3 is CASKVGTSPDNEQFF. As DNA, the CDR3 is TGTGCCAGCAAGGTAGGGACTTCTCCCGACAATGAGCAGTTCTTC.